This T cell receptor beta chain emerged from a study of blood T cells in healthy people across ages. Points from the study as a whole: Naive CD4+ cells and diversity were both higher in long-lived donors than in aged donors.

Aged roughly 6 to 90, donors were systemically healthy Caucasians from Russia. Every donor contributed around 10 milliliters of peripheral blood by blood draw. As concerns this clonotype: The target antigen is unknown.

With a J-beta primer mix and a sample-barcoded 5' primer, a second PCR ran roughly 7 to 11 cycles. Every cDNA molecule carried a tag from a template-switch adaptor bearing 12 random nucleotides. TCRdb passed the 5' RACE reads through MiXCR, listing each CDR3 protein once. Here the sample spans 550,000 to 800,000 distinct CDR3 sequences, more than 20% being singletons. Sequencing was carried out using blood. This sequence was found in a man between 65 and 79 years old in good health.

The CDR3 spells CASSLNPGHGTQYF. The CDR3 region has the DNA TGTGCCAGCAGCTTAAACCCAGGGCACGGGACCCAGTACTTC. This sequence joins TRBV7-2 and TRBJ2-5; weak D call: TRBD1 (5 bases). Deletions cut 2 bases from V and 7 bases from J, with 14 bases between. Per germline, CDR1 SGHTA and CDR2 FQGNSA. This CDR3 contains 14 residues.